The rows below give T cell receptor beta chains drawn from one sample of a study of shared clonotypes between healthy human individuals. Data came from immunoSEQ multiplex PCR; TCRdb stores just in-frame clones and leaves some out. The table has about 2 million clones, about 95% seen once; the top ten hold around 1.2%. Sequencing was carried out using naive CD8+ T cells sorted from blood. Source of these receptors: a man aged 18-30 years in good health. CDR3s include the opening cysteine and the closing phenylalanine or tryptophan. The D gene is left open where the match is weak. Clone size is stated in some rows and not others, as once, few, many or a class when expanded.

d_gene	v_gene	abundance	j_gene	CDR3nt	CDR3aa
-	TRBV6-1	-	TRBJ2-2	TGTGCCAGCAGTGAAGCGGTACCCCCGAACACCGGGGAGCTGTTTTTT	CASSEAVPPNTGELFF
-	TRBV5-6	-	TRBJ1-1	TGTGCCAGCAGCTTGGTCGTAATGAACACTGAAGCTTTCTTT	CASSLVVMNTEAFF
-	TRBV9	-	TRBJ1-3	TGTGCCAGCAGCGTAGAAGGGGCTGGGCCTGGAAACACCATATATTTT	CASSVEGAGPGNTIYF
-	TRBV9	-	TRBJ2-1	TGTGCCAGCAGCGTAGGAGGTGCTAGCAGCTACAATGAGCAGTTCTTC	CASSVGGASSYNEQFF
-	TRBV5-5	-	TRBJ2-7	TGTGCCAGCAGCTTGACGGGAACCTACGAGCAGTACTTC	CASSLTGTYEQYF
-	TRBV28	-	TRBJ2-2	TGTGCCAGCAGTCCCTCCCGGACCGGGGAGCTGTTTTTT	CASSPSRTGELFF
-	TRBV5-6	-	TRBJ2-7	TGTGCCAGCAGCCCTCGGTCCACTGGTGAGCAGTACTTC	CASSPRSTGEQYF
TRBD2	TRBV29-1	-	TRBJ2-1	TGCAGCGTAGGAGCGGGATCTGAGCAGTTCTTC	CSVGAGSEQFF
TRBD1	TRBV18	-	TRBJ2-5	TGTGCCAGCTCACCCGGGGACAGCCAAGAGACCCAGTACTTC	CASSPGDSQETQYF
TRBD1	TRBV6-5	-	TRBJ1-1	TGTGCCAGCAGTTACTCGGACAGGTCGTACACTGAAGCTTTCTTT	CASSYSDRSYTEAFF
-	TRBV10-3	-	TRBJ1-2	TGTGCCACCAGGGCGGAGTTCTCGGGGTATGGCTACACCTTC	CATRAEFSGYGYTF
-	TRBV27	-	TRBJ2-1	TGTGCCAGCAGTCAACTAGAGCATGAGCAGTTCTTC	CASSQLEHEQFF
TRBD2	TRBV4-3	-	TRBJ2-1	TGCGCCAGCAGCATGCGGGAGAACAATGAGCAGTTCTTC	CASSMRENNEQFF
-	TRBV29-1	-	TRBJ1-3	TGCAGCGTTGAGGAAGTCGGACACCCCCCGGGAAACACCATATATTTT	CSVEEVGHPPGNTIYF
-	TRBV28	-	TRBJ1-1	TGTGCCACCATACTCATGGGGGGACTGAACACTGAAGCTTTCTTT	CATILMGGLNTEAFF
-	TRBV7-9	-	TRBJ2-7	TGTGCCAGCAGCTTAGTTGGAGCCTACGAGCAGTACTTC	CASSLVGAYEQYF
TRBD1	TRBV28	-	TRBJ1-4	TGTGCCAGCAGTAAGGACAGGGGATATGAAAAACTGTTTTTT	CASSKDRGYEKLFF
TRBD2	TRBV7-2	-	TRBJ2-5	TGTGCCAGCAGCTTAAGATTTGGGGCGGGGAGGGGAGAGACCCAGTACTTC	CASSLRFGAGRGETQYF
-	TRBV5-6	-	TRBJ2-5	TGTGCCAGCAGCTTCGGGGTGGGCCAAGAGACCCAGTACTTC	CASSFGVGQETQYF
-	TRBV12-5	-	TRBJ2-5	TGTGCTAGTGGTTTGACGTACACCGGGTCCCTGGGGGAGACCCAGTACTTC	CASGLTYTGSLGETQYF
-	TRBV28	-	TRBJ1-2	TGTGCCAGCATCTCTCCACTGACAGTCAACTATGGCTACACCTTC	CASISPLTVNYGYTF
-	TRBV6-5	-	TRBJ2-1	TGTGCCAGCAGTTACTTGAGAGGCAATGAGCAGTTCTTC	CASSYLRGNEQFF
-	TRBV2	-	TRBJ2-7	TGTGCCAAAAGTAGAGTGGAAAGCTCCTACGAGCAGTACTTC	CAKSRVESSYEQYF
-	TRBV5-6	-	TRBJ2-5	TGTGCCAGCAGCTGGGGGGGCGAAGAGACCCAGTACTTC	CASSWGGEETQYF
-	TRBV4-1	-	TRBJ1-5	TGCGCCAGCAGCCAAGAAAAGGGAATGGGGCCCCAGCATTTT	CASSQEKGMGPQHF
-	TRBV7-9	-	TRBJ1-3	TGTGCCAGCAGCTACACAGGGACTGGAAACACCATATATTTT	CASSYTGTGNTIYF
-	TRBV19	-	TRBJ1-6	TGTGCCAGTAGTATCGGTAGTGGCAGAGGTATCCCCCTCCACTTT	CASSIGSGRGIPLHF
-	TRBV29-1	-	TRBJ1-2	TGCAGCGTTGAAGATCCCGGGCCTGGTAGTAACTATGGCTACACCTTC	CSVEDPGPGSNYGYTF
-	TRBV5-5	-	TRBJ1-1	TGTGCCAGCAGCTTGGGGGTAGGATCTGAAGCTTTCTTT	CASSLGVGSEAFF
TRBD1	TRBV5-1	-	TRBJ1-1	TGCGCCAGCAGCCATGGGACAGGGGTGGCAGTGAACACTGAAGCTTTCTTT	CASSHGTGVAVNTEAFF
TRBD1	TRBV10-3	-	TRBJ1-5	TGTGCCATCAGCCCGGGACAGGGCTTCAATCAGCCCCAGCATTTT	CAISPGQGFNQPQHF
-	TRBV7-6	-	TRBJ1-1	TGTGCCAGCAGCCCAGGGCGGGGAGGGGGCACTGAAGCTTTCTTT	CASSPGRGGGTEAFF
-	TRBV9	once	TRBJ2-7	TGTGCCAGCAGCCCCCGGGCGGGCCCAGTGTCCTACGAGCAGTACTTC	CASSPRAGPVSYEQYF
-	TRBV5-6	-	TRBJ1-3	TGTGCCAGCAGCTCCAGGGGATCTGGAAACACCATATATTTT	CASSSRGSGNTIYF
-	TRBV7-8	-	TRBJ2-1	TGTGCCAGCAACCCCCCTCAGGGCAATGAGCAGTTCTTC	CASNPPQGNEQFF
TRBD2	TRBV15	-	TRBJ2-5	TGTGCCACTGGCATGGCGGGAGCTGCGGAGACCCAGTACTTC	CATGMAGAAETQYF
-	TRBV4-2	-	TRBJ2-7	TGTGCCAGCAGCCAAGACCCCCCTGGGGGGTGGACGCACGAGCAGTACTTC	CASSQDPPGGWTHEQYF
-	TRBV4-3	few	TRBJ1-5	TGCGCCAGCAGCCAAGATCCCAGGGCCGATCAGCCCCAGCATTTT	CASSQDPRADQPQHF
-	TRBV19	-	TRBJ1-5	TGTGCCAGTAGTGGGGACCCTAGAGCGGGGCCCCAGCATTTT	CASSGDPRAGPQHF
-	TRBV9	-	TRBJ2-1	TGTGCCAGCAGCCCCGAAGGAGGCTCCTACAATGAGCAGTTCTTC	CASSPEGGSYNEQFF
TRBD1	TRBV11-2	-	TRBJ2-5	TGTGCCAGCAGCCAGACAGGGGGAGGTGAGACCCAGTACTTC	CASSQTGGGETQYF
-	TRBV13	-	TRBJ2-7	TGTGCCAGCAGCGCAAGGGACACAACCTACGAGCAGTACTTC	CASSARDTTYEQYF
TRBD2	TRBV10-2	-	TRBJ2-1	TGCGCCAGCAGTGAGTTTGGGGGACTAGCAGCTTACAATGAGCAGTTCTTC	CASSEFGGLAAYNEQFF
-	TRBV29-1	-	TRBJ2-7	TGCAGCGTTCGTACTACGAGCTCCTACGAGCAGTACTTC	CSVRTTSSYEQYF
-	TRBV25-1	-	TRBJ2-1	TGTGCCAGCAGTGACCGGGGATACAATGAGCAGTTCTTC	CASSDRGYNEQFF
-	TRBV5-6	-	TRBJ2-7	TGTGCCAGCAGTTTGGTGTTGGGGGTAGGCTCCTACGAGCAGTACTTC	CASSLVLGVGSYEQYF
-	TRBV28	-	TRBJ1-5	TGTGCCAGCAGTTTCCCCTCTCCTTCAGGGGTTCAGCCCCAGCATTTT	CASSFPSPSGVQPQHF
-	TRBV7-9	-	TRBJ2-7	TGTGCCAGCAGTCACCTCAACTACGAGCAGTACTTC	CASSHLNYEQYF
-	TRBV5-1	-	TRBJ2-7	TGCGCCAGCAGCTTGAAGAGGGGGGCCTACGAGCAGTACTTC	CASSLKRGAYEQYF
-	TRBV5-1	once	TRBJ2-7	TGCGCCAGCAGACAGGGAAGGGGCTACGAGCAGTACTTC	CASRQGRGYEQYF
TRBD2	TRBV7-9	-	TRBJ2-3	TGTGCCAGCAGGACTAGCGGGAGTACAGATACGCAGTATTTT	CASRTSGSTDTQYF
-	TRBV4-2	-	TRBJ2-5	TGTGCCAGCAGCCAATTAGAGGCAGGGACTGCTCAAGAGACCCAGTACTTC	CASSQLEAGTAQETQYF
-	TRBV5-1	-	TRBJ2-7	TGCGCCAGCAGCTTGGAGCAGGGGCTTATCTACGAGCAGTACTTC	CASSLEQGLIYEQYF
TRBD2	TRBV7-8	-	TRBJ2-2	TGTGCCAGCAGCTTAGGGGCGCTAGCGGGGGAGAACACCGGGGAGCTGTTTTTT	CASSLGALAGENTGELFF
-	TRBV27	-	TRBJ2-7	TGTGCCAGCAGTTTAACGGGAGACTCCTACGAGCAGTACTTC	CASSLTGDSYEQYF
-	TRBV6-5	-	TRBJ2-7	TGTGCCAGCAGTAAGGGGGTAGCGGCATCCTACGAGCAGTACTTC	CASSKGVAASYEQYF
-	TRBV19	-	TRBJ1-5	TGTGCCAGTAGTATAGCGACAGTCAATCAGCCCCAGCATTTT	CASSIATVNQPQHF
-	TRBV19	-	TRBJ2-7	TGTGCCAGTAGTAACTGGGACTCCTCCTACGAGCAGTACTTC	CASSNWDSSYEQYF